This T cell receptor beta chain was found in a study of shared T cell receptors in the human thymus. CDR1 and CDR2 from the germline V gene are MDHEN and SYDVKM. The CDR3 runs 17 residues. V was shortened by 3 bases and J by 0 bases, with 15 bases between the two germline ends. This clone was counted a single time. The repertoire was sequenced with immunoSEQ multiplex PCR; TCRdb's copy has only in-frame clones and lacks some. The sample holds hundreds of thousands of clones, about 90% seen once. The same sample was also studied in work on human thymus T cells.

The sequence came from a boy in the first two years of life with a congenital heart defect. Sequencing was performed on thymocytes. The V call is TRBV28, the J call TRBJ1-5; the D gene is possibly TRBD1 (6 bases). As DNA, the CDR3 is TGTGCCAGCAGTTTTAACCGGGACACTTCTAGCAATCAGCCCCAGCATTTT. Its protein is CASSFNRDTSSNQPQHF.